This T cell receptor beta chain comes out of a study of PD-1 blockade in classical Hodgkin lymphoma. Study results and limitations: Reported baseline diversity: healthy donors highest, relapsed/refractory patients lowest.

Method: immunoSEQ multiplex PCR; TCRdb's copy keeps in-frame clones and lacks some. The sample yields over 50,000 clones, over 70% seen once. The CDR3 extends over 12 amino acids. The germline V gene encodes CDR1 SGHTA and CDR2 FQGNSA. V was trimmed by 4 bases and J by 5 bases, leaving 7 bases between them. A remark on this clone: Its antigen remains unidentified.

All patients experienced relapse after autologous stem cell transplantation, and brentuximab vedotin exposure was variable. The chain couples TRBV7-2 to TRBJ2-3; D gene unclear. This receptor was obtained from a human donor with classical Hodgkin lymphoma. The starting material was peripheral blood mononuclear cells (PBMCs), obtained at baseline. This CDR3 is CASSSFRDTQYF. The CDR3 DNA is TGTGCCAGCAGCTCTTTTAGAGATACGCAGTATTTT.